These T cell receptor beta chains were read from a single sample in a study of shared clonotypes between healthy human individuals. The repertoire was sequenced with immunoSEQ multiplex PCR; TCRdb's copy has only in-frame clones and lacks some. Among millions of clones listed, approximately 94% were seen once. Sequenced: naive CD8+ T cells sorted from blood. The source of these receptors is a man younger than 35 in good health. CDR3s include the opening cysteine and the closing phenylalanine or tryptophan.

TRBV11-2,TRBJ2-1,CASSLSSGVEQFF
TRBV6-5,TRBJ2-5,CASSYNLAFKQETQYF
TRBV2,TRBJ2-1,CASSDFGGTNNEQFF
TRBV4-1,TRBJ2-7,CASSQVGGSGYEQYF
TRBV5-6,TRBJ2-1,CASSLGASGYNEQFF
TRBV13,TRBJ2-5,CASTDIRGQETQYF
TRBV13,TRBJ1-1,CASSIRRGGPSPPEAFF
TRBV11-2,TRBJ2-7,CASSFGTGAFYEQYF
TRBV7-9,TRBJ2-5,CASSERQGALETQYF
TRBV6-5,TRBJ1-5,CASSYSIEGLQPQHF
TRBV4-1,TRBJ2-2,CASSQEMGLNGELFF
TRBV6-8,TRBJ2-3,CATRRGAGGAIRTDTQYF
TRBV7-9,TRBJ2-1,CASSLVRENEQFF
TRBV6-6,TRBJ2-7,CASSNPDTYEQYF
TRBV7-9,TRBJ2-5,CAVQETQYF
TRBV27,TRBJ2-1,CASNGGLGNEQFF
TRBV27,TRBJ2-1,CASSLSSSSVYEQFF